The rows below give T cell receptor beta chains drawn from one sample of a study of lymphopenia after photon versus proton radiotherapy. The protocol was immunoSEQ multiplex PCR, while the TCRdb copy is restricted to in-frame clones and leaves out a portion. This table has over 35,000 clones, under 85% appearing once. The sequencing used peripheral blood, collected from a patient treated with proton-based radiotherapy. All receptors derive from a woman in her seventies with pancreatic cancer. CDR3s include the opening cysteine and the closing phenylalanine or tryptophan. The order of the fields is CDR3 DNA, CDR3 protein, D gene, V gene, J gene, CDR3 length, clone size. D genes are given only for firm matches. Only part of the rows carry a size: once, few, many, or a class if the clone is expanded.

TGTGCCAGCGCCCTCGGCAGGGTGGGCACAGATACGCAGTATTTT	CASALGRVGTDTQYF	NA	TRBV27	TRBJ2-3	15	NA
TGTGCCAGCACGTCTACCCCAAGCTCCTACAATGAGCAGTTCTTC	CASTSTPSSYNEQFF	NA	TRBV14	TRBJ2-1	15	NA
TGTGCCAGCAGCGTAGAGACTGAAGCTTTCTTT	CASSVETEAFF	NA	TRBV11-2	TRBJ1-1	11	NA
NA	CASSLTFGNSGNTIYF	NA	TRBV7-8	TRBJ1-3	16	NA
TGCGCCAGCAGCTGGAGGCTTCTAGAGGGGGAGACCCAGTACTTC	CASSWRLLEGETQYF	NA	TRBV5-1	TRBJ2-5	15	NA
TGTGCCAGCAGCTTACTGGCGCACCGCACAGATACGCAGTATTTT	CASSLLAHRTDTQYF	NA	TRBV11-2	TRBJ2-3	15	NA
TGTGCCAGCAGCACACACTCGGAGGGCGAGCAGTTCTTC	CASSTHSEGEQFF	NA	TRBV11-3	TRBJ2-1	13	NA
TGTGCCATCAGCGGGGACAGCTACTACGAGCAGTACTTC	CAISGDSYYEQYF	TRBD1	TRBV10-3	TRBJ2-7	13	few
TGCGCCAGCAGCTCAAAGGTATTCGGAGAGACCCAGTACTTC	CASSSKVFGETQYF	NA	TRBV5-1	TRBJ2-5	14	NA
TGTGCCATCGGGACGGCCTCCTACGAGCAGTACTTC	CAIGTASYEQYF	NA	TRBV10-3	TRBJ2-7	12	once
TGTGCCAGTATATCCGGCGGGTCCTACAATGAGCAGTTCTTC	CASISGGSYNEQFF	NA	TRBV19	TRBJ2-1	14	NA
TGTGCCAGCAGTGGTGTCAGGATAGCAACTAATGAAGAACTGTTTTTT	CASSGVRIATNEELFF	NA	TRBV6-1	TRBJ1-4	16	NA
TGTGCCAGCAGCCCTTCGATTGACACTGAAGCTTTCTTT	CASSPSIDTEAFF	NA	TRBV9	TRBJ1-1	13	NA
TGTGCCAGCAGTTTTCCAGGGGTTAGCAATCAGCCCCAGCATTTT	CASSFPGVSNQPQHF	NA	TRBV28	TRBJ1-5	15	NA
TGTGCCAGCAGCTACCCTCCCCCCTGGGGGGCCCCAAACACCGGGGAGCTGTTTTTT	CASSYPPPWGAPNTGELFF	NA	TRBV7-2	TRBJ2-2	19	NA
TGCGCCAGCAGCCTAGCGGAGCTTAGCTCCTACAATGAGCAGTTCTTC	CASSLAELSSYNEQFF	TRBD2	TRBV5-1	TRBJ2-1	16	NA
TGTGCCAGCAGCTTGGCCAGAGGCTTTGAAGCTTTCTTT	CASSLARGFEAFF	NA	TRBV5-6	TRBJ1-1	13	NA
TGCGCCAGCAGCCCGTTAGCGGGATCGGATACGCAGTATTTT	CASSPLAGSDTQYF	TRBD2	TRBV4-3	TRBJ2-3	14	few
TGTGCCAGCAGTCTAGCGGAGGGCACAGATACGCAGTATTTT	CASSLAEGTDTQYF	TRBD2	TRBV6-4	TRBJ2-3	14	once
TGTGCCAGCAGCCAAGATTCTAGGAACACCGGGGAGCTGTTTTTT	CASSQDSRNTGELFF	NA	TRBV14	TRBJ2-2	15	NA
TGTGCCAGCAGCGTAGGGGGCGCGGGTCAAGAGACCCAGTACTTC	CASSVGGAGQETQYF	NA	TRBV9	TRBJ2-5	15	once
TGTGCCAGCACTCCCCCGGGGTGGCAAGAGACCCAGTACTTC	CASTPPGWQETQYF	NA	TRBV28	TRBJ2-5	14	NA
TGTGCCAGCAGCTTAGGGGGGGCCCTCAATCAGCCCCAGCATTTT	CASSLGGALNQPQHF	NA	TRBV11-2	TRBJ1-5	15	NA
TGTGCCAGCAATAGGGACCCCTCCTACAATGAGCAGTTCTTC	CASNRDPSYNEQFF	NA	TRBV28	TRBJ2-1	14	NA
TGTGCCAGCAGCTTTCGGACAGGGCTTAACCGAAACACTGAAGCTTTCTTT	CASSFRTGLNRNTEAFF	TRBD1	TRBV7-2	TRBJ1-1	17	once
TGTGCCAGCAGCTTGATTCCGGGTTCGTCTAACAATGAGCAGTTCTTC	CASSLIPGSSNNEQFF	NA	TRBV5-8	TRBJ2-1	16	NA
TGTGCCAGCAGCTTACGCGACTCCTACAATGAGCAGTTCTTC	CASSLRDSYNEQFF	NA	TRBV7-3	TRBJ2-1	14	once
TGTGCCAGTAGTATGAACCCCTCAGGGGGGGCAACCTATGGCTACACCTTC	CASSMNPSGGATYGYTF	TRBD1	TRBV19	TRBJ1-2	17	NA
TGCGCCAGCAGCCAAGACAGAGGGAATCAGCCCCAGCATTTT	CASSQDRGNQPQHF	NA	TRBV4-1	TRBJ1-5	14	NA
TGTGCCAGCAGCCAAGAGGCCAGGTCCGGCTTCTTGGCTAACTATGGCTACACCTTC	CASSQEARSGFLANYGYTF	NA	TRBV4-2	TRBJ1-2	19	few
TGTGCCAGCAGCCCCTCGGGACTAGCGGAAACCGCGCAGTATTTT	CASSPSGLAETAQYF	TRBD2	TRBV2	TRBJ2-3	15	few
TGTGCCAGCAGCGGACTAGCGGGGACCTACGAGCAGTACTTC	CASSGLAGTYEQYF	TRBD2	TRBV14	TRBJ2-7	14	NA
TGTGCCAGCAGCCCCCTTAGCGGGAGAGGGCTCGAGCAGTACTTC	CASSPLSGRGLEQYF	TRBD2	TRBV11-2	TRBJ2-7	15	NA
TGTGCCAGCAGCGTAGGGATCAGGGGGCTGCCCCTTGATACGCAGTATTTT	CASSVGIRGLPLDTQYF	TRBD1	TRBV9	TRBJ2-3	17	NA
TGTGCCAGCAGCTTCGGGGACATTCAGTACTTC	CASSFGDIQYF	NA	TRBV11-2	TRBJ2-4	11	NA
TGTGCCAGCAGTTTAGATGTGGCGGGAGGTGAAAAACTGTTTTTT	CASSLDVAGGEKLFF	NA	TRBV28	TRBJ1-4	15	NA
TGTGCCAGCAGTCTTCCCGTCTCTGGGGCCAACGTCCTGACTTTC	CASSLPVSGANVLTF	NA	TRBV28	TRBJ2-6	15	NA
TGCGCCAGCAGCTTGGCCCTAGCGGACCAAGAGACCCAGTACTTC	CASSLALADQETQYF	TRBD2	TRBV5-1	TRBJ2-5	15	NA
TGTGCCAGCAGCGCTCGGGATAGCACAGATACGCAGTATTTT	CASSARDSTDTQYF	NA	TRBV7-9	TRBJ2-3	14	NA
TGCGCCAGCAGCTTGTGGAACAAGCGGGAGGAGACCCAGTACTTC	CASSLWNKREETQYF	TRBD2	TRBV5-1	TRBJ2-5	15	NA
TGCGCCAGCAGCTACGGACAGGGCTCGAACACCATATATTTT	CASSYGQGSNTIYF	TRBD1	TRBV5-1	TRBJ1-3	14	NA
TGTGCCAGCAGCGTTCGGGACAGGGAATACGAGCAGTACTTC	CASSVRDREYEQYF	TRBD1	TRBV9	TRBJ2-7	14	NA
TGTGCCTGGAGTCGGGACAGGGGTTACGAGCAGTACTTC	CAWSRDRGYEQYF	TRBD1	TRBV30	TRBJ2-7	13	NA
TGTGCCAGTAGTGATGGACAGGCGGACACTGAAGCTTTCTTT	CASSDGQADTEAFF	TRBD1	TRBV19	TRBJ1-1	14	NA
TGTGCCATCAGTGATGGTTCCGGGGGCCGCGAAAAACTGTTTTTT	CAISDGSGGREKLFF	NA	TRBV10-3	TRBJ1-4	15	NA
TGTGCCAGTAGTGAAGACGGAACCTCCGATTCACCCCTCCACTTT	CASSEDGTSDSPLHF	NA	TRBV19	TRBJ1-6	15	NA
TGTGCCAGCAGTGAAGTGCGTACTGGTAAGGGAACGACGTATAATTCACCCCTCCACTTT	CASSEVRTGKGTTYNSPLHF	NA	TRBV6-1	TRBJ1-6	20	NA
TGTGCTAGCAGCTTAGCACTAACAAGCGATGAGCAGTTCTTC	CASSLALTSDEQFF	NA	TRBV7-7	TRBJ2-1	14	NA
TGTGCCAGCAGTCCGACAGGTGACGGCTACGAGCAGTACTTC	CASSPTGDGYEQYF	NA	TRBV6-6	TRBJ2-7	14	NA